Described below is a single T cell receptor (beta chain) sequence and its context. This entry comes from a study of blood T cell repertoires in COVID-19. Method: immunoSEQ multiplex PCR; TCRdb's copy keeps in-frame clones and lacks some. The sample lists just over 250,000 clones, roughly four fifths occurring once. The CDR3 length is 12 residues. Trimming at V came to 3 bases and at J to 6 bases, leaving 1 base not matched to a gene. Sequencing input: PBMCs or T cells enriched from blood (not recorded which). This receptor was identified in a young man with acute COVID-19. The chain joins TRBV12-3 or TRBV12-4 to TRBJ2-7, with 8 positions matching TRBD1. The DNA of the CDR3 is TGTGCCAGCAGTTTGACAGGGGTCGAGCAGTACGTC. Encoded protein: CASSLTGVEQYV.